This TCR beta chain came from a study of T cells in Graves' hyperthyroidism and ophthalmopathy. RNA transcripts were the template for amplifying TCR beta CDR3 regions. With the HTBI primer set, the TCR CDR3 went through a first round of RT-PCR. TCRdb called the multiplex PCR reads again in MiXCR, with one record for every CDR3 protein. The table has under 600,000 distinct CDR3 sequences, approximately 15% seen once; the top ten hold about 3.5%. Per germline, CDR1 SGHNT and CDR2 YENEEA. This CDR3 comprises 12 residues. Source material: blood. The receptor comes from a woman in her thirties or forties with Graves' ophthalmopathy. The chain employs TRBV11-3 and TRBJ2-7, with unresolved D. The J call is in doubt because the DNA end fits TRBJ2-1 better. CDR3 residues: CASSPNPYEQFF. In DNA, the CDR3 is TGTGCCAGCAGCCCCAACCCCTACGAGCAGTTCTTC.